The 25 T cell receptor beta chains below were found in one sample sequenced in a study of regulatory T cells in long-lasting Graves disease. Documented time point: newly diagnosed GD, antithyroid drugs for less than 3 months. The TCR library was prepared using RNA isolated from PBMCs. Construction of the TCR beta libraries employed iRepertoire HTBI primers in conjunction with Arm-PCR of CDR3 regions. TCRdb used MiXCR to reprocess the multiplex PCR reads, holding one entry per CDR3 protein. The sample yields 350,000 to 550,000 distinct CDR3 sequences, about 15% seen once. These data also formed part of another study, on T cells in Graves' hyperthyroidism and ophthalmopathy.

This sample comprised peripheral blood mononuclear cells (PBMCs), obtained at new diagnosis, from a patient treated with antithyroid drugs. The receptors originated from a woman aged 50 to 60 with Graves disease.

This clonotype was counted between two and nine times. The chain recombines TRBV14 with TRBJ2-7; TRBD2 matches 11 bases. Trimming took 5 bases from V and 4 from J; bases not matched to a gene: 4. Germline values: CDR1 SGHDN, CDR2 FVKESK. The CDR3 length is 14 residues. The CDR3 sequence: CASSDSGRVYEQYF. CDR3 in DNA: TGTGCCAGCAGCGATAGCGGGAGGGTGTACGAGCAGTACTTC.

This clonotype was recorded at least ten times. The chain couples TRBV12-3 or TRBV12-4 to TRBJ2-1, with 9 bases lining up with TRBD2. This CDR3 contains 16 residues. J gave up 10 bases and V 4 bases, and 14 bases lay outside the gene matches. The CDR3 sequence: CASSSLRGREGREQFF. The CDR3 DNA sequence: TGTGCCAGCAGTTCCCTAAGGGGGCGGGAGGGTAGGGAGCAGTTCTTC.

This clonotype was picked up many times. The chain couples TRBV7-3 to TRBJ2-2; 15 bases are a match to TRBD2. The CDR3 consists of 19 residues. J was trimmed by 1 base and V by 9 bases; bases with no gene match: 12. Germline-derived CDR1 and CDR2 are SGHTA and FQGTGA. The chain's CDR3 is CASMSRGLAGGKNTGELFF. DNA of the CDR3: TGTGCCAGTATGTCGAGGGGACTAGCGGGAGGAAAGAACACCGGGGAGCTGTTTTTT.

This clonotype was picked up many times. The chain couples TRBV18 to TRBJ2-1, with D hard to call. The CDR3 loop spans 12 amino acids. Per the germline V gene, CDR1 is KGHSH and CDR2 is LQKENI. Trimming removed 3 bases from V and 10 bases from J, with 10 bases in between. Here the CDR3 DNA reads TGTGCCAGCTCACCTTCATCCGGAGAGCAGTTCTTC. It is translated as CASSPSSGEQFF.

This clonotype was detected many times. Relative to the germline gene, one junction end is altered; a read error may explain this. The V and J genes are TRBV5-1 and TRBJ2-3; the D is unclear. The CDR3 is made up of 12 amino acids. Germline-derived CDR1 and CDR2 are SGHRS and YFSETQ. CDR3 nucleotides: TGTGCCAGCAGCTTGGAGCTGGGTACGCAGTATTTT. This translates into CASSLELGTQYF.

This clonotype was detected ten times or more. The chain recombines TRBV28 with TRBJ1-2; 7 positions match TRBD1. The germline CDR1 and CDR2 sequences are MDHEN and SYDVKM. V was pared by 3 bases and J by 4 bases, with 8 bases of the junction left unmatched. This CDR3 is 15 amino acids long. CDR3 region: CASSFGTELSYGYTF. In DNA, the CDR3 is TGTGCCAGCAGTTTTGGGACAGAGCTTTCCTATGGCTACACCTTC.

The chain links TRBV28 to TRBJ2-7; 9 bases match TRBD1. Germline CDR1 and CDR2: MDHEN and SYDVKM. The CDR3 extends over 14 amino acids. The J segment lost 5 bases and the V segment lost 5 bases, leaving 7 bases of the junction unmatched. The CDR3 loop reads CASSPGTGSDEQYF. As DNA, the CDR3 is TGTGCCAGCAGTCCAGGGACAGGGTCCGACGAGCAGTACTTC.

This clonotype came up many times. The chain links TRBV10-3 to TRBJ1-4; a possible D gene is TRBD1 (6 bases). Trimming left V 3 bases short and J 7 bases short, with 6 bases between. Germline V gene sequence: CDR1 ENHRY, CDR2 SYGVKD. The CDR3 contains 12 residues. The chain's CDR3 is CAISEGGEKLFF. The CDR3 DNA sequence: TGTGCCATCAGTGAAGGGGGTGAAAAACTGTTTTTT.

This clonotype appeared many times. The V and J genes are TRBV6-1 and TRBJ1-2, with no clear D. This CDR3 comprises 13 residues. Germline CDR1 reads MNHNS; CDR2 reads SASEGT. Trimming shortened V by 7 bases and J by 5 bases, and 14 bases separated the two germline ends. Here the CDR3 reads CASKGREDYGYTF. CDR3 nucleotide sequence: TGTGCCAGCAAAGGGCGAGAGGATTATGGCTACACCTTC.

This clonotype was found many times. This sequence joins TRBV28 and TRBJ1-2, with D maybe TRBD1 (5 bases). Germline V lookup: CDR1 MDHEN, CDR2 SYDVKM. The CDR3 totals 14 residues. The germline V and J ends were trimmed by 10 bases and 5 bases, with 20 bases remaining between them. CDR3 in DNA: TGTGCCACCAACCCAGATGGGGGTACTTATGGCTACACCTTC. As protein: CATNPDGGTYGYTF.

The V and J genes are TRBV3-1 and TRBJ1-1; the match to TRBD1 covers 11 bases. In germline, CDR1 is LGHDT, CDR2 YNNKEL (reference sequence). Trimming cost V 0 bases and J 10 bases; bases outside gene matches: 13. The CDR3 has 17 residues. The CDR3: CASSQDRLDRGPPGAFF. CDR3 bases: TGTGCCAGCAGCCAAGATCGACTGGACAGGGGGCCCCCAGGAGCTTTCTTT.

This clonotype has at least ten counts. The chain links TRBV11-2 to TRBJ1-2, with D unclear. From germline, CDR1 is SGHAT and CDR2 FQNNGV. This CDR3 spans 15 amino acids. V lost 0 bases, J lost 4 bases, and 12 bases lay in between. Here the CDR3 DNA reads TGTGCCAGCAGCTTAGACACTCGGATTATCTATGGCTACACCTTC. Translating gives CASSLDTRIIYGYTF.

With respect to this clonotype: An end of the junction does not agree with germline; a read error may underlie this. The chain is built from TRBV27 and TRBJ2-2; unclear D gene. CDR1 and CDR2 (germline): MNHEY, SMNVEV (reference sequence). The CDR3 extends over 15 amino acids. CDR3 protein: CASCFLKANTGELFF. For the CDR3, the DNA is TGTGCCAGCTGTTTTCTGAAGGCCAACACCGGGGAGCTGTTTTTT.

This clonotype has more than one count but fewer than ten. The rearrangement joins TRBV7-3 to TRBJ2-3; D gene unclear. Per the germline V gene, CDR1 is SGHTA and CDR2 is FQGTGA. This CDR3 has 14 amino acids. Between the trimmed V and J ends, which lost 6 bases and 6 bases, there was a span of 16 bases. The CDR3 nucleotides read TGTGCCAGCAGTAACCCGGGTGAGTCGGATACGCAGTATTTT. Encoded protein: CASSNPGESDTQYF. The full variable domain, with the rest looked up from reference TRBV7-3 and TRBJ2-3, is GAGVSQTPSNKVTEKGKYVELRCDPISGHTALYWYRQSLGQGPEFLIYFQGTGAADDSGLPNDRFFAVRPEGSVSTLKIQRTERGDSAVYLCASSNPGESDTQYFGPGTRLTVL.

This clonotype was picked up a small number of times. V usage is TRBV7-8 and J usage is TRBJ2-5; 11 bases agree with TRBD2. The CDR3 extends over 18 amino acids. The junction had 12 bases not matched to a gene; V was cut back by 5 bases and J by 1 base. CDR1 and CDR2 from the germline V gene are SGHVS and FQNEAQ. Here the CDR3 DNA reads TGTGCCAGCAGCACCGGACAGGGGACTAGCGGATTCCAAGAGACCCAGTACTTC. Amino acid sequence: CASSTGQGTSGFQETQYF. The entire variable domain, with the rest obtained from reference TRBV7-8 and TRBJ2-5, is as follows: GAGVSQSPRYKVAKRGQDVALRCDPISGHVSLFWYQQALGQGPEFLTYFQNEAQLDKSGLPSDRFFAERPEGSVSTLKIQRTQQEDSAVYLCASSTGQGTSGFQETQYFGPGTRLLVL.

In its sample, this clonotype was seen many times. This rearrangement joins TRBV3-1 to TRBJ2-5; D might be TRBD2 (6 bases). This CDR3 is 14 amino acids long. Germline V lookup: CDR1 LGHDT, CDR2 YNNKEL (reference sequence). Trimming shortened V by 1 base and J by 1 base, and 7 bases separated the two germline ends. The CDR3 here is CASSQALAQETQYF. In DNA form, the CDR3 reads TGTGCCAGCAGCCAAGCACTAGCCCAAGAGACCCAGTACTTC.

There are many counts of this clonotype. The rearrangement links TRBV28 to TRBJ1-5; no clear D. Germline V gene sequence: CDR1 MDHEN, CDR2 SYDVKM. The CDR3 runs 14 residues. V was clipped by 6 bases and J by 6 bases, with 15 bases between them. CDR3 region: CASSLPLEVQPQHF. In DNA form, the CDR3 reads TGTGCCAGCAGCCTGCCCCTGGAGGTTCAGCCCCAGCATTTT. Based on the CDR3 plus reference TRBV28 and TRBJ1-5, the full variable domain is DVKVTQSSRYLVKRTGEKVFLECVQDMDHENMFWYRQDPGLGLRLIYFSYDVKMKEKGDIPEGYSVSREKKERFSLILESASTNQTSMYLCASSLPLEVQPQHFGDGTRLSIL.

The CDR3 DNA follows: TGTGCCAGCAGGAACGGACTGCACTCCTACGAGCAGTACTTC. It encodes CASRNGLHSYEQYF. V is TRBV27 and J is TRBJ2-7; a possible D gene is TRBD2 (5 bases). This CDR3 has 14 residues. Trimming took 6 bases from V and 0 from J, leaving 12 bases between them. The germline CDR1 and CDR2 sequences are MNHEY and SMNVEV (reference sequence).

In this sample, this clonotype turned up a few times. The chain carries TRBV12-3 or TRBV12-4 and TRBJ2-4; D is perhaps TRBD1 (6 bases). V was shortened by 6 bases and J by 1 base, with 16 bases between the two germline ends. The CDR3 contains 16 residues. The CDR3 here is CASRTAGVLAKNIQYF. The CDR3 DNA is TGTGCCAGCAGAACCGCAGGGGTGTTGGCCAAAAACATTCAGTACTTC.

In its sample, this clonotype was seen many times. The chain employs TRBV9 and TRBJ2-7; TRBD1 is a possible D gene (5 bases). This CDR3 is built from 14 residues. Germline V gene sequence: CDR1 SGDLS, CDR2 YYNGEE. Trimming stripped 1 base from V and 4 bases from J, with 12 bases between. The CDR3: CASSVQAGPYEQYF. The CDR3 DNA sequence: TGTGCCAGCAGCGTACAAGCAGGGCCATACGAGCAGTACTTC.

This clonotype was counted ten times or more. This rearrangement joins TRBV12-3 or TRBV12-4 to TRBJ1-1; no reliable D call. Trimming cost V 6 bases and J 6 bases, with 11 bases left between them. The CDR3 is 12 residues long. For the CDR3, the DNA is TGTGCCAGCAGCCGCTCGCGCTCTGAAGCTTTCTTT. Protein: CASSRSRSEAFF.

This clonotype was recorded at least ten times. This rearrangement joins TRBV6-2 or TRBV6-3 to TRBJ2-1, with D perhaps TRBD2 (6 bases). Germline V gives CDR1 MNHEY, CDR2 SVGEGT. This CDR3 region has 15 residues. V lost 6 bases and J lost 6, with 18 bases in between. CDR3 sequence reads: CASSPGGNYRNEQFF. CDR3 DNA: TGTGCCAGCAGCCCCGGGGGAAACTACCGCAATGAGCAGTTCTTC.

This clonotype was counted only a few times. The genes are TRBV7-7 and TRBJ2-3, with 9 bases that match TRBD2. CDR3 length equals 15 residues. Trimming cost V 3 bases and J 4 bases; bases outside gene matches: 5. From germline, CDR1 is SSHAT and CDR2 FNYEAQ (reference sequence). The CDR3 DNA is TGTGCCAGCAGCTTGGGACTAGCTGAGGCAGATACGCAGTATTTT. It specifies CASSLGLAEADTQYF.

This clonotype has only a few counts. The CDR3 nucleotides read TGTGCCAGCAGCGCAGGGGGAGGATTTCAAGAGACCCAGTACTTC. This encodes CASSAGGGFQETQYF. The chain links TRBV9 to TRBJ2-5, with a weak D call TRBD1 (7 bases). This CDR3 has 15 residues. V lost 3 bases, J lost 2 bases, and 14 bases lay in between. Germline assignment: CDR1 SGDLS and CDR2 YYNGEE.

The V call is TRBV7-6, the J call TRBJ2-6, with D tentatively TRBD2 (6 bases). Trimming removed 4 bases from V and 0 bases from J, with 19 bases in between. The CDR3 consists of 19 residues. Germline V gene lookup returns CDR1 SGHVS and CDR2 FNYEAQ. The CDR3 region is CASSSLGAGPNSGANVLTF. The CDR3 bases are TGTGCCAGCAGCTCCCTCGGCGCGGGACCCAACTCTGGGGCCAACGTCCTGACTTTC.